One and the same sample provided the 6 T cell receptor beta chains below, sequenced in a study of T cell responses to AZD1222 COVID-19 vaccine. Libraries were prepared by immunoSEQ multiplex PCR; TCRdb keeps only in-frame clonotypes and omits some of them. This sample yields roughly 120,000 clones, of which about nine tenths are seen a single time; about 7.4% belongs to the top ten. The source was peripheral blood, collected on day 0 of AZD1222 vaccination. These TCRs come from an adult in good health.

The chain is built from TRBV4-2 and TRBJ2-3, with a possible D match to TRBD2 (7 bases). Trimming left V 0 bases short and J 0 bases short, with 19 bases between. The CDR3 runs to 19 residues. CDR1 is LGHNA and CDR2 is YNFKEQ in the germline V gene. Written as DNA, the CDR3 is TGTGCCAGCAGCCAAGAGGTTAGGGGGGGTACGAGTAGCACAGATACGCAGTATTTT. Its protein is CASSQEVRGGTSSTDTQYF.

This sequence joins TRBV11-2 and TRBJ2-7; D not resolved. Trimming took 4 bases from V and 4 from J, leaving 8 bases between them. There are 12 residues in the CDR3. Germline V gene lookup returns CDR1 SGHAT and CDR2 FQNNGV. The CDR3 DNA reads as TGTGCCAGCAGCTCGCAAGGGTACGAGCAGTACTTC. This codes for CASSSQGYEQYF. Together with reference TRBV11-2 and TRBJ2-7, the CDR3 gives the full variable domain: EAGVAQSPRYKIIEKRQSVAFWCNPISGHATLYWYQQILGQGPKLLIQFQNNGVVDDSQLPKDRFSAERLKGVDSTLKIQPAKLEDSAVYLCASSSQGYEQYFGPGTRLTVT.

The gene calls are TRBV4-3 and TRBJ1-6, with a possible D match to TRBD1 (5 bases). The CDR3 totals 16 residues. CDR1 is LGHNA and CDR2 is YSLEER in the germline V gene. The V gene lost 4 bases and the J gene lost 0 bases, with 10 bases spanning the gap. This CDR3 reads CASSPGPSSYNSPLHF. CDR3 in DNA: TGCGCCAGCAGCCCGGGACCGAGCTCCTATAATTCACCCCTCCACTTT.

The V and J genes are TRBV2 and TRBJ2-3; D call uncertain. In germline, CDR1 is SNHLY, CDR2 FYNNEI. This CDR3 has 10 amino acids. V was cut by 11 bases and J by 2 bases, with 5 bases left in between. The DNA of the CDR3 is TGTGCCTCAAACACAGATACGCAGTATTTT. Translated: CASNTDTQYF.

The V and J genes are TRBV5-4 and TRBJ1-3; D unclear. Germline CDR1 reads SGHNT; CDR2 reads YYREEE (reference sequence). CDR3 size: 14 residues. The germline V and J ends were trimmed by 0 bases and 0 bases, with 4 bases remaining between them. CDR3 nucleotides: TGTGCCAGCAGCTTGGGAGTCTCTGGAAACACCATATATTTT. It translates to CASSLGVSGNTIYF.

The genes are TRBV19 and TRBJ2-3; no clear D gene. Germline assignment: CDR1 LNHDA and CDR2 SQIVND (reference sequence). V was shortened by 0 bases and J by 0 bases, with 4 bases between the two germline ends. The CDR3 covers 14 residues. The CDR3, as DNA: TGTGCCAGTAGTATAGATAGGAGCACAGATACGCAGTATTTT. This sequence encodes CASSIDRSTDTQYF.